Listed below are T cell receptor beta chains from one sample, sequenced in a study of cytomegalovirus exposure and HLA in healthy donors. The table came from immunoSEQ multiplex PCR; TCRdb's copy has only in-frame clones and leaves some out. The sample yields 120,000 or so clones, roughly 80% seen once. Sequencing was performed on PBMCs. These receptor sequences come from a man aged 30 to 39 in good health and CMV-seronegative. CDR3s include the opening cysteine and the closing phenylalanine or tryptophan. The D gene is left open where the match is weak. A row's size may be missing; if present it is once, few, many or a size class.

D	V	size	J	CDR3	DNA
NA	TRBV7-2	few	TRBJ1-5	CASSLAARVSGQPQHF	TGTGCCAGCAGCTTAGCGGCCAGGGTATCAGGTCAGCCCCAGCATTTT
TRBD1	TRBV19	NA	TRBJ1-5	CASSRPRQGAQGQPQHF	TGTGCCAGTAGCCGACCGCGACAGGGGGCGCAGGGTCAGCCCCAGCATTTT
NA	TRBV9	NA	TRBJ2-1	CASSVFLSSYNEQFF	TGTGCCAGCAGCGTATTCCTTAGCTCCTACAATGAGCAGTTCTTC
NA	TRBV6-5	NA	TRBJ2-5	CASSRHNQETQYF	TGTGCCAGCAGTCGACACAACCAAGAGACCCAGTACTTC
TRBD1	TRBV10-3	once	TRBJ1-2	CAISKRTGYGEGYTF	TGTGCCATCAGCAAAAGGACAGGGTATGGAGAAGGCTACACCTTC
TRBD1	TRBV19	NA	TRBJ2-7	CASSMIGTGNGEQYF	TGTGCCAGTAGTATGATCGGGACAGGGAATGGCGAGCAGTACTTC
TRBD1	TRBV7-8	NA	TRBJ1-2	CASSQGTAYYGYTF	TGTGCCAGCAGCCAAGGGACAGCATACTATGGCTACACCTTC
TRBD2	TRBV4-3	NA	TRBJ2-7	CASSQLAGGRPLYEQYF	TGCGCCAGCAGCCAGTTAGCGGGGGGCCGACCCCTTTACGAGCAGTACTTC
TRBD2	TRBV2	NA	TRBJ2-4	CASSASGVPNQNIQYF	TGTGCCAGCAGTGCGAGCGGGGTCCCAAACCAAAACATTCAGTACTTC
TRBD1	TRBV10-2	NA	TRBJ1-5	CASRRDRAANQPQHF	TGCGCCAGCCGCCGGGACAGGGCGGCCAATCAGCCCCAGCATTTT
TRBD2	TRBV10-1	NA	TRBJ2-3	CASIGGRAGDTQYF	TGCGCCAGCATCGGCGGGAGGGCGGGAGATACGCAGTATTTT
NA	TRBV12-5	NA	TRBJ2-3	CASAPLLFTDTQYF	TGTGCTAGTGCCCCCCTGTTATTCACAGATACGCAGTATTTT
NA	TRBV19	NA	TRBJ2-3	CASREISTDTQYF	TGTGCCAGTAGGGAGATTAGCACAGATACGCAGTATTTT
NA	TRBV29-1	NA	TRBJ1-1	CSGHSFNTEAFF	TGTAGCGGGCACAGTTTTAACACTGAAGCTTTCTTT
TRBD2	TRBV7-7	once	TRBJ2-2	CASSPLAGGTGELFF	TGTGCCAGCAGCCCCTTAGCGGGAGGGACCGGGGAGCTGTTTTTT
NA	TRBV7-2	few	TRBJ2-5	CASSLSWAGIETQYF	TGTGCCAGCAGCTTAAGCTGGGCGGGGATAGAGACCCAGTACTTC
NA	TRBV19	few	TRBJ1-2	CASSIAEGGYGYTF	TGTGCCAGTAGTATCGCAGAGGGTGGCTATGGCTACACCTTC
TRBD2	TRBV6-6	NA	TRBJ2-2	CAAIPGLAFTGELFF	TGTGCCGCCATTCCGGGACTAGCTTTCACCGGGGAGCTGTTTTTT
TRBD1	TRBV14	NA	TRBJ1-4	CASSHPWRQGAEKLFF	TGTGCCAGCAGCCACCCGTGGAGACAGGGGGCAGAAAAACTGTTTTTT
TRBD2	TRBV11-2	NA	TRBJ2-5	CASAREGLAAQETQYF	TGTGCCAGCGCCAGAGAGGGACTAGCGGCCCAAGAGACCCAGTACTTC
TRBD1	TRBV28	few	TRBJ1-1	CASSWEQGLNTEAFF	TGTGCCAGCAGTTGGGAACAGGGGTTGAACACTGAAGCTTTCTTT
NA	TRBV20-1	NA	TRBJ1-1	CSARNTGKAFF	TGCAGTGCTAGAAACACAGGGAAAGCTTTCTTT
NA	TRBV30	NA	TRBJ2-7	CAWMAGSHEQYF	TGTGCCTGGATGGCGGGTTCCCACGAGCAGTACTTC
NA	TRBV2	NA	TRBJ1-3	CASAVGGQTGNTIYF	TGTGCCAGCGCCGTGGGGGGTCAAACTGGAAACACCATATATTTT
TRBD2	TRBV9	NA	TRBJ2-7	CASSVAAGSYEQYF	TGTGCCAGCAGCGTAGCAGCGGGATCCTACGAGCAGTACTTC
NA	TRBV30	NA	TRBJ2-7	CAWSGGGSPYEQYF	TGTGCCTGGAGTGGAGGGGGATCTCCCTACGAGCAGTACTTC
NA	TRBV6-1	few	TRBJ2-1	CASRGPDNEQFF	TGTGCCAGCAGGGGCCCTGACAATGAGCAGTTCTTC
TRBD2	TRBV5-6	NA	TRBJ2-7	CASSGGRGSYEQYF	TGTGCCAGCAGCGGGGGGAGGGGATCCTACGAGCAGTACTTC
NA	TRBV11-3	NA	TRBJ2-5	CASSLDGEISTQYF	TGTGCCAGCAGCCTGGACGGGGAAATATCGACCCAGTACTTC
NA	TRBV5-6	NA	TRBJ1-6	CASSLLASSYNSPLHF	TGTGCCAGCAGCTTGCTCGCGAGCTCCTATAATTCACCCCTCCACTTT
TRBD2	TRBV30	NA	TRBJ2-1	CAWNPGTRNNEQFF	TGTGCCTGGAACCCCGGGACTAGAAACAATGAGCAGTTCTTC
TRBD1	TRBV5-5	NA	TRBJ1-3	CASSSTGAGNTIYF	TGTGCCAGCAGCTCTACAGGGGCTGGAAACACCATATATTTT
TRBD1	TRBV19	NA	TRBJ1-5	CASSMTGNNQPQHF	TGTGCCAGTAGTATGACAGGGAATAATCAGCCCCAGCATTTT
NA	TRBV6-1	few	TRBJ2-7	CASSLELSYEQYF	TGTGCCAGCAGCTTAGAGCTATCCTACGAGCAGTACTTC
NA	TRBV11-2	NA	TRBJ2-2	CASSSFGELFF	TGTGCCAGCAGCTCCTTCGGGGAGCTGTTTTTT
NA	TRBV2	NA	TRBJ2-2	CASGGRATGELFF	TGTGCCAGCGGAGGACGCGCCACCGGGGAGCTGTTTTTT
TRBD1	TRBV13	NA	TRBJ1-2	CASSFGGQVNYGYTF	TGTGCCAGCAGCTTTGGCGGACAGGTAAACTATGGCTACACCTTC
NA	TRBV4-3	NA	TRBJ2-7	CASSQSDNSYEQYF	TGCGCCAGCAGCCAGTCGGACAACTCCTACGAGCAGTACTTC
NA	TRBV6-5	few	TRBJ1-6	CASSYGELGSPLHF	TGTGCCAGCAGTTACGGGGAGCTTGGGTCACCCCTCCACTTT
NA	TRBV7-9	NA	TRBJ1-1	CASSLGHLGTEAFF	TGTGCCAGCAGCTTGGGACATTTGGGCACTGAAGCTTTCTTT
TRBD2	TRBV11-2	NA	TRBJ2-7	CASSPPSGRNSYEQYF	TGTGCCAGCAGCCCGCCTAGCGGGAGGAACTCCTACGAGCAGTACTTC
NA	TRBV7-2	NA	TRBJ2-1	CASSSESGNEQFF	TGTGCCAGCAGCTCCGAATCCGGGAATGAGCAGTTCTTC
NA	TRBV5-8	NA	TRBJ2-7	CASRVTGLGEQYF	TGTGCCAGCAGGGTCACAGGCTTGGGGGAGCAGTACTTC
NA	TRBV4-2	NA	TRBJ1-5	CASSQEAGITNQPQHF	TGTGCCAGCAGCCAAGAGGCCGGGATAACAAATCAGCCCCAGCATTTT
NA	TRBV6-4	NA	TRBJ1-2	CASRGGGRMNGYTF	TGTGCCAGCAGAGGGGGGGGGCGGATGAATGGCTACACCTTC
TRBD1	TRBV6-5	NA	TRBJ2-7	CASSHQGQGEDEQYF	TGTGCCAGCAGTCATCAAGGACAGGGGGAAGACGAGCAGTACTTC
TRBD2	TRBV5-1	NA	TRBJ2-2	CASSSGRGGTGELFF	TGCGCCAGCAGCTCAGGACGGGGGGGCACCGGGGAGCTGTTTTTT
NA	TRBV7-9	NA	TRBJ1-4	CASSSRATNEKLFF	TGTGCCAGCAGCTCCCGTGCAACTAATGAAAAACTGTTTTTT
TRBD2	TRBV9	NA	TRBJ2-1	CASGRDNEQFF	TGTGCCAGCGGGAGGGACAATGAGCAGTTCTTC
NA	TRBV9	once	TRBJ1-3	CASSVDMSSGNTIYF	TGTGCCAGCAGCGTAGATATGAGCTCTGGAAACACCATATATTTT
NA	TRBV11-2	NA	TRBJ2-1	CAAGRYNEQFF	TGTGCCGCGGGGAGGTACAATGAGCAGTTCTTC
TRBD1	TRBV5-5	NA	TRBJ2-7	CASSLGGQGFYEQYF	TGTGCCAGCAGCTTGGGGGGACAGGGATTCTACGAGCAGTACTTC
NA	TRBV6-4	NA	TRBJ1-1	CASGLTKQNTEAFF	TGTGCCAGCGGTTTAACGAAGCAGAACACTGAAGCTTTCTTT
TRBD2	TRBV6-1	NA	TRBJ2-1	CASSESGRPEQFF	TGTGCCAGCAGTGAAAGCGGGAGGCCTGAGCAGTTCTTC
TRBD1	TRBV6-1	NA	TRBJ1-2	CASSLTGADGYTF	TGTGCCAGCAGCCTGACAGGGGCGGATGGCTACACCTTC
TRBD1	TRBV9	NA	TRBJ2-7	CASSTRDSYEQYF	TGTGCCAGCAGCACCCGGGACAGCTACGAGCAGTACTTC
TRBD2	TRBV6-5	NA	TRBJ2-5	CASLRGAGDQETQYF	TGTGCCTCACTCCGAGGAGCGGGAGATCAAGAGACCCAGTACTTC
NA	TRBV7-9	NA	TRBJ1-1	CASSTPQGTNTEAFF	TGTGCCAGCAGCACCCCACAGGGAACGAACACTGAAGCTTTCTTT
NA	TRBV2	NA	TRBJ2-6	CASRVQGSGANVLTF	TGTGCCAGCAGAGTACAGGGCTCTGGGGCCAACGTCCTGACTTTC